This paragraph covers one T cell receptor beta chain sequence. Its antigen remains unknown. The data are from a study of OX40 agonist ivuxolimab in advanced cancers. The overall study: Every patient in dose escalation had hepatocellular carcinoma, melanoma, renal cell or head and neck cancer. General study findings and limits: Circulating CD4+ and CD8+ T cells showed clonal expansion by week 6 at 0.1 to 3.0 mg/kg. Clonal expansion in partial responders at 0.1-3.0 mg/kg ranked among the lowest.

Baseline was the first blood sampling point, followed by cycle 4 day 1 and cycle 7 day 1. The data were produced by immunoSEQ multiplex PCR, yet TCRdb's version contains in-frame clones alone and is incomplete. Counted here are around 16,000 clones, roughly 86% occurring once; the ten biggest clones make up approximately 68%. This CDR3 comprises 13 residues. The germline CDR1 and CDR2 sequences are MNHEY and SVGAGI. This receptor was obtained from an adult with an advanced solid tumor such as melanoma, head and neck, liver or kidney cancer. The sample here was CD4+ or CD8+ T cells sorted from blood, taken in a trial of the OX40 agonist ivuxolimab. The chain joins TRBV6-5 to TRBJ1-5; D is perhaps TRBD1 (6 bases). CDR3: CVTGATEGQPQHF. The DNA for the CDR3 is TGTGTTACGGGGGCCACGGAGGGTCAGCCCCAGCATTTT.